This is a list of T cell receptor beta chains from one sample in a study of blood T cell repertoires in COVID-19. Only in-frame clones appear in the TCRdb table, and some are missing; sequencing was by immunoSEQ multiplex PCR. The sample has a few hundred thousand clones, approximately 83% seen once. Sequencing input: PBMCs or T cells enriched from blood (not recorded which). The receptors originated from a woman aged 25 to 45 who had recovered from COVID-19. The CDR3 runs from the conserved cysteine through the conserved F or W. Each record gives: V gene, J gene, clone size, CDR3 length, D gene, CDR3 DNA, CDR3 protein. A D gene is named only where the DNA matches it firmly. Size values are once, few and many counts, or a class for expanded clones, and some rows have none.

TRBV19	TRBJ2-7	.	14	.	TGTGCCAGTAATGATGGGGGCTTAACGGGCGAGCAGTACTTC	CASNDGGLTGEQYF
TRBV12-5	TRBJ1-2	once	12	.	TGTGCTAGTGGCCAGGACAGCTATGGCTACACCTTC	CASGQDSYGYTF
TRBV30	TRBJ1-2	few	21	.	TGTGCCTGGAGCGAAGGGCCCGTCGAGATAACAGGGAAGTCGAGCCATTATGGCTACACCTTC	CAWSEGPVEITGKSSHYGYTF
TRBV18	TRBJ1-2	.	12	.	TGTGCCAGCTCAGCAGGGGCCTATGGCTACACCTTC	CASSAGAYGYTF
TRBV19	TRBJ1-4	.	14	.	TGTGCCAGTTCCTCCTTTCCGTCAGGTGAAAAACTGTTTTTT	CASSSFPSGEKLFF
TRBV4-1	TRBJ2-1	.	20	TRBD1	TGCGCCAGCAGCCAAGGCCTTCTTTACAGGGGGCGTCGCTCCTACAATGAGCAGTTCTTC	CASSQGLLYRGRRSYNEQFF
TRBV18	TRBJ2-7	.	14	.	TGTGCCAGCTCATCAACAGGGACCACCTACGAGCAGTACTTC	CASSSTGTTYEQYF
TRBV6-5	TRBJ1-1	.	15	.	TGTGCCAGCAGTACAGGGATCCTTTCGAACACTGAAGCTTTCTTT	CASSTGILSNTEAFF
TRBV30	TRBJ1-1	.	12	.	TGTGCCTGGAGCACAATGAACACTGAAGCTTTCTTT	CAWSTMNTEAFF
TRBV3-1/TRBV3-2	TRBJ1-1	.	14	.	TGTGCCAGCAGCCTTGGACTAATTACCACTGAAGCTTTCTTT	CASSLGLITTEAFF
TRBV13	TRBJ1-4	.	15	TRBD1	TGTGCCAGCAGACAAAGACAGGGCCTTAATGAAAAACTGTTTTTT	CASRQRQGLNEKLFF
TRBV5-6	TRBJ2-7	.	18	TRBD1	TGTGCCAGCAGCCTCAACGGTTATCGGGACAGGAGCTCCTACGAGCAGTACTTC	CASSLNGYRDRSSYEQYF
TRBV5-4	TRBJ2-7	.	14	TRBD2	TGTGCCAGCAGCCTCCGGGGGGATTCCTACGAGCAGTACTTC	CASSLRGDSYEQYF
TRBV20-1	TRBJ1-2	.	10	.	TGCAGTGCTTCATCCTATGGCTACACCTTC	CSASSYGYTF
TRBV9	TRBJ2-1	.	14	TRBD2	TGTGCCAGCAGCGAATGGACTAGCGGGGATGAGCAGTTCTTC	CASSEWTSGDEQFF
TRBV12-3/TRBV12-4	TRBJ1-1	.	11	.	TGTGCCAGCAGCCAGAGGGATCCGGCTTTCTTT	CASSQRDPAFF
TRBV30	TRBJ2-1	.	14	TRBD2	TGTGCCTGCCCTAAGAGCGGGAAAAACAATGAGCAGTTCTTC	CACPKSGKNNEQFF
TRBV7-8	TRBJ1-2	.	12	.	TGTGCCAGCAGCTCCATGAACTATGGCTACACCTTC	CASSSMNYGYTF
TRBV28	TRBJ1-5	.	13	.	TGTGCCAGCAGCCCCCCAGGCAATCAGCCCCAGCATTTT	CASSPPGNQPQHF
TRBV7-9	TRBJ2-3	.	17	.	TGTGCCAGCAGCTTAGGATTTGTTCTGCGGCTTGCAGATACGCAGTATTTT	CASSLGFVLRLADTQYF
TRBV27	TRBJ2-7	.	14	.	TGTGCCAGCAGTTTGAGACTAGGTTTCTACGAGCAGTACTTC	CASSLRLGFYEQYF
TRBV19	TRBJ1-2	.	11	.	TGTGCCAGTAGTACAGTTTATGGCTACACCTTC	CASSTVYGYTF
TRBV5-7	TRBJ2-7	.	14	.	TGTGCCAGCAGCTTGGGGGACACCTCCTACGAGCAGTACTTC	CASSLGDTSYEQYF
TRBV3-1/TRBV3-2	TRBJ2-7	.	13	.	TGTGCCAGCAGCCAAGCCCCTCCCTACGAGCAGTACTTC	CASSQAPPYEQYF
TRBV3-1/TRBV3-2	TRBJ2-1	.	16	.	TGTGCCAGCAGCCAAGCCCAGGGGAGACAGCGGGGTGAGCAGTTCTTC	CASSQAQGRQRGEQFF
TRBV29-1	TRBJ1-2	.	13	TRBD1	TGCAGCGTTCCCGACAGGGACTCCTATGGCTACACCTTC	CSVPDRDSYGYTF
TRBV15	TRBJ1-5	few	13	.	TGTGCCACCAGCAGCCGTAGCAATCAGCCCCAGCATTTT	CATSSRSNQPQHF
TRBV28	TRBJ1-3	.	19	TRBD1	TGTGCCAGCAGTTTTTGGGAAAGTTCGGACAGGGCTTCCGGAAACACCATATATTTT	CASSFWESSDRASGNTIYF
TRBV9	TRBJ2-1	.	15	.	TGTGCCAGCAGCTCCCTTCGGGGACATTACAATGAGCAGTTCTTC	CASSSLRGHYNEQFF
TRBV2	TRBJ1-4	once	13	.	TGTGCCAGCAGCCGGAAAAGGGGTGAAAAACTGTTTTTT	CASSRKRGEKLFF
TRBV7-3	TRBJ2-7	.	15	.	TGTGCCAGCAGCCCGACCGGACCGGGAGTTGTCGAGCAGTACTTC	CASSPTGPGVVEQYF
TRBV4-1	TRBJ2-3	.	16	TRBD1	TGCGCCAGCAGCCTATGGGGGCAGGGGGCGGGAGATACGCAGTATTTT	CASSLWGQGAGDTQYF
TRBV5-1	TRBJ2-3	.	16	TRBD2	TGCGCCAGCAGTTTCGGTGCGGGAGGGCTCACCGATACGCAGTATTTT	CASSFGAGGLTDTQYF
TRBV10-1	TRBJ1-5	few	13	.	TGCGCCAGCAGTGAATACTTAAATCAGCCCCAGCATTTT	CASSEYLNQPQHF
TRBV19	TRBJ1-2	.	15	TRBD1	TGTGCCAGTAGTACGACAGGGGTTGCTAACTATGGCTACACCTTC	CASSTTGVANYGYTF
TRBV18	TRBJ1-1	.	12	.	TGTGCCAGCCTGGACACAAACACTGAAGCTTTCTTT	CASLDTNTEAFF
TRBV4-1	TRBJ2-3	.	16	TRBD2	TGCGCCAGCAGCCAAGGACTAGCGGGGAGCACAGATACGCAGTATTTT	CASSQGLAGSTDTQYF
TRBV15	TRBJ1-2	.	16	TRBD1	TGTGCCACCAGCAGAGATCTCACAGGGGGCGCAAACGGCTACACCTTC	CATSRDLTGGANGYTF
TRBV18	TRBJ2-3	.	14	.	TGTGCCAGCTCACAGTCACTACCCCCGGATACGCAGTATTTT	CASSQSLPPDTQYF
TRBV5-1	TRBJ1-4	.	12	.	TGCGCCAGCAGCTTGACAAATGAAAAACTGTTTTTT	CASSLTNEKLFF
TRBV19	TRBJ2-1	once	14	.	TGTGCCAGTAACGGGGGAGAGGCCTACAATGAGCAGTTCTTC	CASNGGEAYNEQFF
TRBV3-1/TRBV3-2	TRBJ2-5	.	16	TRBD2	TGTGCCAGCAGCCAAGGAAAGGCTAGCGGGATGGAGACCCAGTACTTC	CASSQGKASGMETQYF
TRBV20-1	TRBJ1-1	.	11	.	TGCAGTGATTGGGAGGGCACTGAAGCTTTCTTT	CSDWEGTEAFF
TRBV18	TRBJ1-4	.	15	TRBD1	TGTGCCAGCTCATTGACAGGGGTTGAGAATGAAAAACTGTTTTTT	CASSLTGVENEKLFF
TRBV6-2/TRBV6-3	TRBJ2-7	.	14	TRBD2	TGTGCCAGCAGTAACCCCGGACTAGCCTACGAGCAGTACTTC	CASSNPGLAYEQYF
TRBV27	TRBJ1-2	.	14	.	TGTGCCAGTTCGAACTTAGTAGCTAACTATGGCTACACCTTC	CASSNLVANYGYTF